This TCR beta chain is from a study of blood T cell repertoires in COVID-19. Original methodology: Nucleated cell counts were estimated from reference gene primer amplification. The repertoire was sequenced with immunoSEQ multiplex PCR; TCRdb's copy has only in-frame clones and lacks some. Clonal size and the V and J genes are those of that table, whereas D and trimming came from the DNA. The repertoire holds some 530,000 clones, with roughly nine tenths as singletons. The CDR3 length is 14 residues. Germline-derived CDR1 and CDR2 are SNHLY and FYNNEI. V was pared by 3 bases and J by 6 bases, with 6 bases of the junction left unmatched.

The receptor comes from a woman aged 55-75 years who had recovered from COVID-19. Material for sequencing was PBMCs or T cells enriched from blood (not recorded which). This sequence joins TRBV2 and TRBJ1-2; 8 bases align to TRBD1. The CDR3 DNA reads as TGTGCCAGCAGTGACGGACAGGGCGCGCATGGCTACACCTTC. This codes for CASSDGQGAHGYTF.